This T cell receptor (beta chain) was documented in a study of control samples from healthy donors and cancer patients (TCRdb year 2020). CDR1 and CDR2 are read off the germline V gene (reference sequence) as SEHNR and FQNEAQ. Germline trimming amounts to 5 bases on V and 3 bases on J, with 8 as the count of junction bases outside the gene matches. The CDR3 sequence holds 16 residues, the cysteine and phenylalanine included. The retained sequence is limited to the CDR3, 48 bases, with the frame set at the first base. Remarks on this clone: Its antigen is not yet known. Within one base of it there is no much larger clone, and no base qualities were kept.

Receptor amplification or capture employed the immunoSEQ multiplex PCR assay. Sourced from immuneACCESS, this table was stored by TCRdb with only in-frame sequences that have V and J called. A share of the clones is absent; for the studies checked, an unresolved V gene accounts for under half, and the remainder has no known explanation. The sample table shows tens of thousands of clones, and over 65% are seen once. The ten biggest clones cover 15% to 20% of the sample. The receptor was derived from a male donor with melanoma. The rearrangement combines TRBV7-9 with TRBJ2-1, with 9 central nucleotides matching TRBD2. Sequenced material: formalin-fixed, paraffin-embedded tissue. DNA sequence: TGTGCCAGCAGCGTAATAGCGGGAGTAGTCTACAATGAGCAGTTCTTC. This gives the protein CASSVIAGVVYNEQFF.